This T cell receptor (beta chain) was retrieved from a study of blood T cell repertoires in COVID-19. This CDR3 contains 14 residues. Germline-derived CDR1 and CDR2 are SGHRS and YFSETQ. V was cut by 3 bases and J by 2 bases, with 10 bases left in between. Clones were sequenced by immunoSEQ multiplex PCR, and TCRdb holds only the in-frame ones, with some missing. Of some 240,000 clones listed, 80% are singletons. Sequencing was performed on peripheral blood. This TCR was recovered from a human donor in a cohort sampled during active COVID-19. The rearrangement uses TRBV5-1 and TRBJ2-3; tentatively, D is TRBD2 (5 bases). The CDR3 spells CASSSRTSTDTQYF. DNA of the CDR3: TGCGCCAGCAGCTCGCGGACTTCCACAGATACGCAGTATTTT.